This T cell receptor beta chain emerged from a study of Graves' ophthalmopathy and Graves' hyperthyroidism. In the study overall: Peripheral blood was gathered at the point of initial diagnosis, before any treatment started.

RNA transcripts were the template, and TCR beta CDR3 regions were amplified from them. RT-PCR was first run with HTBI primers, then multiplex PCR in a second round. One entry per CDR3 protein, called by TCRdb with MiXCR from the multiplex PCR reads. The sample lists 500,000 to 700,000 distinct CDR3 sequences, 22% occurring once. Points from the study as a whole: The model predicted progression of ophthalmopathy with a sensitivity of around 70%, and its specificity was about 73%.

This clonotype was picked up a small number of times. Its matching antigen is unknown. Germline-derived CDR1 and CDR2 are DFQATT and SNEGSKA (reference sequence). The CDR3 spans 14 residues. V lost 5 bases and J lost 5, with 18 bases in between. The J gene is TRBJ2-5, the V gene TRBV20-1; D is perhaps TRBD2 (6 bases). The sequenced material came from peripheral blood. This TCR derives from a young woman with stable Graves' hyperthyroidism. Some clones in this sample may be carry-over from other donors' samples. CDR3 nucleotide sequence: TGCAGTGCTCTTCGAGACTCGGGAGTGGAGACCCAGTACTTC. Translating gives CSALRDSGVETQYF.